These T cell receptor beta chains were read from a single sample in a study of blood T cell repertoires in COVID-19. Clones were sequenced by immunoSEQ multiplex PCR, and TCRdb holds only the in-frame ones, with some missing. Among 300,000 to 450,000 clones listed, 81% were seen once. Sequenced sample: peripheral blood. The receptor source for this set is a human donor with acute or convalescent COVID-19. The donor label of this sample is uncertain. CDR3s include the opening cysteine and the closing phenylalanine or tryptophan. A D gene is named only where the DNA matches it firmly.

j_gene: TRBJ2-5
d_gene: TRBD2
v_gene: TRBV18
CDR3aa: CASSPSGIKETQYF

j_gene: TRBJ1-4
d_gene: -
v_gene: TRBV6-5
CDR3aa: CASIPGSTNEKLFF

j_gene: TRBJ2-5
d_gene: -
v_gene: TRBV6-6
CDR3aa: CASSAPGLRSQTQYF

j_gene: TRBJ2-1
d_gene: -
v_gene: TRBV10-1
CDR3aa: CASSESTLVALNEQFF

j_gene: TRBJ2-1
d_gene: TRBD2
v_gene: TRBV3-1/TRBV3-2
CDR3aa: CASSQVRTSGNEQFF

j_gene: TRBJ1-2
d_gene: -
v_gene: TRBV2
CDR3aa: CASRGGGGGYGYTF

j_gene: TRBJ2-5
d_gene: TRBD1
v_gene: TRBV3-1/TRBV3-2
CDR3aa: CASSSRDRGQETQYF

j_gene: TRBJ2-2
d_gene: -
v_gene: TRBV5-1
CDR3aa: CASSLAVSGNTGELFF

j_gene: TRBJ2-7
d_gene: TRBD1
v_gene: TRBV6-5
CDR3aa: CASSYSRDRGYEQYF

j_gene: TRBJ2-5
d_gene: TRBD1
v_gene: TRBV5-1
CDR3aa: CASSLYRGEETQYF

j_gene: TRBJ1-1
d_gene: TRBD1
v_gene: TRBV6-5
CDR3aa: CASSYDRGSRLAFF

j_gene: TRBJ1-2
d_gene: TRBD1
v_gene: TRBV27
CDR3aa: CASSSPGQGHYGYTF

j_gene: TRBJ2-7
d_gene: TRBD1
v_gene: TRBV28
CDR3aa: CASSSTGLREQYF

j_gene: TRBJ1-1
d_gene: -
v_gene: TRBV5-1
CDR3aa: CASSFGLPQPTEAFF

j_gene: TRBJ2-1
d_gene: -
v_gene: TRBV4-2
CDR3aa: CASSQAGKYNEQFF

j_gene: TRBJ1-1
d_gene: TRBD1
v_gene: TRBV4-1
CDR3aa: CASSPQTGGVDTEAFF

j_gene: TRBJ2-7
d_gene: -
v_gene: TRBV28
CDR3aa: CASSLRPVEQYF